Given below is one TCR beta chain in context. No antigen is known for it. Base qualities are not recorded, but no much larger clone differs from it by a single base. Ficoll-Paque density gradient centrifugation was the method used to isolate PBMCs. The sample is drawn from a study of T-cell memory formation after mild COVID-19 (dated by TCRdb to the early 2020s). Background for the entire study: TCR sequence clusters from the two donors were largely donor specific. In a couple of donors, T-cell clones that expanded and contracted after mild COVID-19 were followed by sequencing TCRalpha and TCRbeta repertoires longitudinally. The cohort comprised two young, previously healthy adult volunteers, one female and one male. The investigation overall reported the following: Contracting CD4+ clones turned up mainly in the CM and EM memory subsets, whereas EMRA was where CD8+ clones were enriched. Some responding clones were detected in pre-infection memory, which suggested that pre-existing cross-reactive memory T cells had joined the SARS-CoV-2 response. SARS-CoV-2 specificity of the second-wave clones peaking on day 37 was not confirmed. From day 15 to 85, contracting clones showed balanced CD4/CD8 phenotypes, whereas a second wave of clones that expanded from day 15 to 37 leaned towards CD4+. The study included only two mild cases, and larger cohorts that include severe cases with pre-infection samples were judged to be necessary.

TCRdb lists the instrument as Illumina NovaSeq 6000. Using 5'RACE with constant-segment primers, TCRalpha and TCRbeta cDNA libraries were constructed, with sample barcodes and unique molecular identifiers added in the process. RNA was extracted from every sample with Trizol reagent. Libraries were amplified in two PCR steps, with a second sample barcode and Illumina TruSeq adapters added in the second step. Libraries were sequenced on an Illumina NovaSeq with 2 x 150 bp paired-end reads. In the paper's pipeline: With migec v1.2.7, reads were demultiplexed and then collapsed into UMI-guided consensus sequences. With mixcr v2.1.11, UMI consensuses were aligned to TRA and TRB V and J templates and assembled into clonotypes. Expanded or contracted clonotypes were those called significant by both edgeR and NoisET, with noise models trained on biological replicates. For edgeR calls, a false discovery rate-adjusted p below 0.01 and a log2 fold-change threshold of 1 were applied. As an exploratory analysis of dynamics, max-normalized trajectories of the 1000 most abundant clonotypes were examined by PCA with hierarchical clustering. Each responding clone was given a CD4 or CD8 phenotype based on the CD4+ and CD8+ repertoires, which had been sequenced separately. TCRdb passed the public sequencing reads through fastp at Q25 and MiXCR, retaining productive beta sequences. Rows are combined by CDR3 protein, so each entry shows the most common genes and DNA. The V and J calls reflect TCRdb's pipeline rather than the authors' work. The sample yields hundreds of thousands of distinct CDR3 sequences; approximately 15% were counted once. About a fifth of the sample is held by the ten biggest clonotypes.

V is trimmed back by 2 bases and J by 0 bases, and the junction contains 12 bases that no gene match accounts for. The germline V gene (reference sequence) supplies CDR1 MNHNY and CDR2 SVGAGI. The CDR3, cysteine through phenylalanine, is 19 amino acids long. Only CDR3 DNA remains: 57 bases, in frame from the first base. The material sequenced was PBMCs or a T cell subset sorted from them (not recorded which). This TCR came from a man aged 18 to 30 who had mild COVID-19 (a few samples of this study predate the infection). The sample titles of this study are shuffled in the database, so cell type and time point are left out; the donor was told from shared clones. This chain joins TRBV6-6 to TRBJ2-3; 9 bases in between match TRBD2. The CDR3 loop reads CASSYTTAGGKPSTDTQYF. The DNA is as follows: TGTGCCAGCAGTTACACCACAGCGGGGGGCAAACCTAGCACAGATACGCAGTATTTT.